This T cell receptor (beta chain) is from a study of blood T cell repertoires in COVID-19. Study as a whole: Sites in the United States, Italy and Spain provided acute and convalescent COVID-19 samples. PBMCs, B-cell-depleted T cells, or T cells provided the cDNA or gDNA that made up the material.

V shed 1 base and J shed 5 bases, with 13 bases lying between them. The germline CDR1 and CDR2 sequences are LNHNV and YYDKDF (reference sequence). The CDR3 contains 15 residues. In the study's own analysis: How many nucleated cells were present was estimated from reference gene primer amplification. TCRdb keeps only in-frame clones here, not all; method: immunoSEQ multiplex PCR. V and J calls and clone size are copied from that table; D and trimming were computed from the DNA. The sample carries 180,000 or so clones, roughly 88% recorded once. Sequenced: peripheral blood. V is TRBV15 and J is TRBJ2-3; tentatively, D is TRBD2 (6 bases). This sequence originates from a woman in her twenties or thirties with acute or convalescent COVID-19. CDR3 in amino acids: CATSRAPGRRDTQYF. The CDR3 DNA reads TGTGCCACCAGCAGAGCCCCCGGGAGAAGAGATACGCAGTATTTT.